The subject of this entry is one T cell receptor beta chain. These data originate in a study of shared clonotypes between healthy human individuals. TCRdb keeps only in-frame clones here, not all; method: immunoSEQ multiplex PCR. Of a few million clones listed, 90% to 95% are singletons. The CDR3 consists of 16 residues. Per the germline V gene, CDR1 is SGHDN and CDR2 is FVKESK. With 1 base removed from V and 3 bases from J, the gap between germline ends came to 13 bases. CD45RO-negative CD8 cells positively selected for CCR7 made up the naive population, which excluded terminally differentiated effector memory CD45RA+ cells.

This receptor was taken from a man aged 18 to 30 in good health. Some clones in this sample may be carry-over from other donors' samples. The rearrangement joins TRBV14 to TRBJ2-4; the D is unclear. Sequenced input: naive CD8+ T cells from PBMCs. DNA of the CDR3: TGTGCCAGCAGCCAAGGGCGTAGAGATTTCAAAAACATTCAGTACTTC. This codes for CASSQGRRDFKNIQYF.